This T cell receptor beta chain derives from a study of blood T cell repertoires in COVID-19. Assay used: immunoSEQ multiplex PCR; TCRdb lists only in-frame clones, some missing. This sample yields more than 250,000 clones, of which around 83% are seen a single time; roughly 1.3% belongs to the top ten. After removal of 4 bases from V and 4 bases from J, the junction contained 4 bases not matched to a gene. The CDR3 runs 16 residues. The V gene's germline CDR1 is LGHNA and CDR2 YNFKEQ. The sequenced sample consisted of peripheral blood. The clonotype was recovered from a woman in her forties or fifties with acute or convalescent COVID-19. The chain employs TRBV4-2 and TRBJ2-7; TRBD2 aligns across 16 bases. The CDR3 sequence is CASSPGTSGRAYEQYF. The CDR3, as DNA: TGTGCCAGCAGCCCCGGGACTAGCGGGAGGGCGTACGAGCAGTACTTC.